These 27 T cell receptor beta chains came from one sample sequenced in a study of cytomegalovirus exposure and HLA in healthy donors. PCR employed 60 Vbeta and 13 Jbeta primers. Clones were read by immunoSEQ multiplex PCR, and TCRdb kept only the in-frame ones, dropping some. Counted here are 100,000 to 150,000 clones, 78% occurring once; the ten biggest clones make up around 9.9%. The sample consisted of PBMCs. The receptors here all came from a man aged 25-40 years in good health and CMV-seropositive.

The rearrangement uses TRBV5-6 and TRBJ1-2; D may be TRBD1 (5 bases). V was trimmed by 4 bases and J by 4 bases, leaving 11 bases between them. This CDR3 region has 13 residues. Looked up from germline, CDR1 is SGHDT and CDR2 is YYEEEE. The CDR3 DNA follows: TGTGCCAGCAGCGAGACCCAGGGCTATGGCTACACCTTC. Its translation is CASSETQGYGYTF.

This clone occurred a few times. The V and J genes are TRBV7-2 and TRBJ2-5; 14 nucleotides agree with TRBD2. Germline-derived CDR1 and CDR2 are SGHTA and FQGNSA. Germline trimming cut 5 bases from V and 7 bases from J; bases unmatched to any gene: 6. The CDR3 consists of 15 residues. The CDR3 spells CASSQGTSGSRTQYF. CDR3 DNA sequence: TGTGCCAGCAGCCAAGGGACTAGCGGGAGTAGGACCCAGTACTTC.

This chain links TRBV19 with TRBJ1-2; TRBD1 matches at 7 bases. The CDR3 sequence is 11 residues long. Trimming removed 7 bases from V and 7 bases from J; junction bases left unmatched: 3. Germline CDR1 LNHDA, CDR2 SQIVND (reference sequence). The CDR3 protein is CASNRGSGYTF. The CDR3 nucleotides are TGTGCCAGTAACAGGGGATCTGGCTACACCTTC.

V usage is TRBV7-2 and J usage is TRBJ2-5; 7 nucleotides align to TRBD1. The CDR3 extends over 13 amino acids. CDR1 is SGHTA, CDR2 FQGNSA, per germline. The ends lost 5 bases at V and 7 bases at J; junction bases unmatched: 7. The CDR3 sequence is CASSPDRTRTQYF. The CDR3 bases are TGTGCCAGCAGCCCGGACAGGACGCGGACCCAGTACTTC.

The J gene is TRBJ2-7, the V gene TRBV2; 8 positions agree with TRBD2. CDR3 length: 15 amino acids. Germline CDR1 SNHLY, CDR2 FYNNEI. The V and J ends lost 5 bases and 1 base, in that order; junction bases with no gene match: 7. The CDR3 loop reads CASSRSGRGSYEQYF. In DNA form, the CDR3 reads TGTGCCAGCAGTCGGAGCGGGAGAGGTTCCTACGAGCAGTACTTC. Looking up the rest from reference TRBV2 and TRBJ2-7 gives the full variable domain: EPEVTQTPSHQVTQMGQEVILRCVPISNHLYFYWYRQILGQKVEFLVSFYNNEISEKSEIFDDQFSVERPDGSNFTLKIRSTKLEDSAMYFCASSRSGRGSYEQYFGPGTRLTVT.

This chain uses TRBV15 with TRBJ2-4, with TRBD2 identical over 7 bases. This CDR3 is built from 18 residues. Per germline, CDR1 LNHNV and CDR2 YYDKDF (reference sequence). Trimming removed 3 bases from V and 2 bases from J; junction bases left unmatched: 13. CDR3 in amino acids: CATSSASGGPISKNIQYF. CDR3 nucleotides: TGTGCCACCAGCAGCGCTAGCGGAGGCCCGATTTCCAAAAACATTCAGTACTTC.

The gene calls are TRBV29-1 and TRBJ1-2, with 7 bases lining up with TRBD1. The CDR3 loop spans 13 amino acids. V trimming: 7 bases; J trimming: 5 bases; junction bases outside the gene matches: 10. Germline CDR1 is SQVTM and CDR2 is ANQGSEA. This chain's CDR3 is CSGGGAGGYGYTF. In DNA, the CDR3 is TGCAGCGGAGGGGGCGCGGGGGGTTATGGCTACACCTTC.

The J gene is TRBJ2-1, the V gene TRBV6-1; TRBD2 agrees at 7 bases. After removal of 7 bases from V and 4 bases from J, the junction contained 10 bases not matched to a gene. The CDR3 consists of 15 residues. Germline V gives CDR1 MNHNS, CDR2 SASEGT. CDR3 region: CASMPGGPLYNEQFF. DNA for the CDR3: TGTGCCAGCATGCCGGGGGGTCCCCTTTACAATGAGCAGTTCTTC.

This sequence joins TRBV2 and TRBJ1-1, with D possibly TRBD1 on 5 matching bases. There are 15 residues in the CDR3. Per the germline V gene, CDR1 is SNHLY and CDR2 is FYNNEI. V lost 6 bases and J 5 bases, leaving 19 bases between the germline ends. CDR3 sequence (DNA): TGTGCCAGCAGACTATCCGGGACTAGGCGAACTGAAGCTTTCTTT. It codes for CASRLSGTRRTEAFF. Full variable domain (remainder filled in from reference TRBV2 and TRBJ1-1): EPEVTQTPSHQVTQMGQEVILRCVPISNHLYFYWYRQILGQKVEFLVSFYNNEISEKSEIFDDQFSVERPDGSNFTLKIRSTKLEDSAMYFCASRLSGTRRTEAFFGQGTRLTVV.

The CDR3 loop reads CASSSGLLETQYF. The CDR3 nucleotides are TGTGCCAGCAGTTCGGGACTGCTGGAGACCCAGTACTTC. The chain recombines TRBV27 with TRBJ2-5, with D possibly TRBD2 on 6 matching bases. Between the trimmed V and J ends, which lost 4 bases and 5 bases, there was a span of 11 bases. The germline CDR1 and CDR2 sequences are MNHEY and SMNVEV (reference sequence). CDR3 length: 13 residues.

The chain carries TRBV5-4 and TRBJ2-5, with 8 bases identical to TRBD2. Germline values: CDR1 SGHNT, CDR2 YYREEE (reference sequence). This CDR3 comprises 14 residues. V lost 0 bases and J lost 4; bases outside the gene matches: 2. CDR3 in DNA: TGTGCCAGCAGCTTGGTCCTAGCGGGAGAGACCCAGTACTTC. Encoded protein: CASSLVLAGETQYF. The full variable domain, with the rest looked up from reference TRBV5-4 and TRBJ2-5, is ETGVTQSPTHLIKTRGQQVTLRCSSQSGHNTVSWYQQALGQGPQFIFQYYREEENGRGNFPPRFSGLQFPNYSSELNVNALELDDSALYLCASSLVLAGETQYFGPGTRLLVL.

This sequence joins TRBV6-5 and TRBJ1-3; D gene uncertain. This CDR3 is built from 13 residues. V was clipped by 6 bases and J by 4 bases, with 10 bases between them. Looked up from germline, CDR1 is MNHEY and CDR2 is SVGAGI. CDR3 bases: TGTGCCAGCAGGCGAGCGGCGGGAAACACCATATATTTT. This translates into CASRRAAGNTIYF.

The V call is TRBV10-3, the J call TRBJ2-7; no clear D. This CDR3 region has 13 residues. V shed 3 bases and J shed 0 bases, with 6 bases lying between them. The V gene's germline CDR1 is ENHRY and CDR2 SYGVKD. CDR3 nucleotides: TGTGCCATCAGTGATAACAACTCCTACGAGCAGTACTTC. Encoded protein: CAISDNNSYEQYF.

The chain has TRBV7-2 and TRBJ2-1, with a possible D match to TRBD2 (5 bases). Trimming stripped 1 base from V and 5 bases from J, with 12 bases between. The CDR3 runs 15 residues. Germline CDR1 SGHTA, CDR2 FQGNSA. The DNA of the CDR3 is TGTGCCAGCAGCTTAGGACTACCAAACCACAATGAGCAGTTCTTC. This sequence encodes CASSLGLPNHNEQFF. The full variable domain, with the rest looked up from reference TRBV7-2 and TRBJ2-1, is GAGVSQSPSNKVTEKGKDVELRCDPISGHTALYWYRQSLGQGLEFLIYFQGNSAPDKSGLPSDRFSAERTGGSVSTLTIQRTQQEDSAVYLCASSLGLPNHNEQFFGPGTRLTVL.

CDR3 amino acids: CSDTVDQETQYF. DNA of the CDR3: TGCAGCGATACGGTCGATCAAGAGACCCAGTACTTC. The chain carries TRBV29-1 and TRBJ2-5, with D unclear. The V end was cut by 7 bases, the J end by 2 bases, with 11 bases between. The CDR3 is 12 residues long. The germline V gene has CDR1 SQVTM and CDR2 ANQGSEA.

The rearrangement joins TRBV10-3 to TRBJ1-2, with TRBD1 as a possible D gene (6 bases). Trimming pared 5 bases from V and 5 bases from J, leaving 18 bases between. Germline CDR1 is ENHRY and CDR2 is SYGVKD. The CDR3 totals 15 residues. The CDR3 bases are TGTGCCATCAGTCCGGAGCGTAGGACAGCTTATGGCTACACCTTC. It translates to CAISPERRTAYGYTF.

This clone was seen a handful of times. V gene TRBV19 combines with J gene TRBJ1-5; TRBD1 matches at 9 bases. Trimming removed 3 bases from V and 7 bases from J; junction bases left unmatched: 10. The CDR3 is 16 amino acids. Germline V gives CDR1 LNHDA, CDR2 SQIVND (reference sequence). In DNA, the CDR3 is TGTGCCAGTAGTATGATCGGGACAGGGAAGGACCAGCCCCAGCATTTT. It is translated as CASSMIGTGKDQPQHF.

The rearrangement links TRBV7-2 to TRBJ1-1, with TRBD1 matching over 7 bases. Looked up from germline, CDR1 is SGHTA and CDR2 is FQGNSA. The CDR3 spans 12 residues. V lost 4 bases to trimming and J lost 11 bases; unmatched junction nucleotides: 7. The chain's CDR3 is CASSSRRGLAFF. The CDR3 region has the DNA TGTGCCAGCAGCTCTCGGAGGGGGCTGGCTTTCTTT.

The V call is TRBV7-2, the J call TRBJ2-5; a weak D match, TRBD2 (5 bases). CDR3 length: 13 amino acids. Trimming took off 8 bases at V and 2 bases at J, with 12 bases between the two ends. The germline CDR1 and CDR2 sequences are SGHTA and FQGNSA. CDR3 in amino acids: CASLSPGQETQYF. For the CDR3, the DNA is TGTGCCAGCCTGAGCCCGGGGCAAGAGACCCAGTACTTC. The whole variable domain, remainder taken from reference TRBV7-2 and TRBJ2-5, is GAGVSQSPSNKVTEKGKDVELRCDPISGHTALYWYRQSLGQGLEFLIYFQGNSAPDKSGLPSDRFSAERTGGSVSTLTIQRTQQEDSAVYLCASLSPGQETQYFGPGTRLLVL.

This chain connects TRBV10-2 to TRBJ1-4; 7 bases line up with TRBD1. The V gene's germline CDR1 is WSHSY and CDR2 SAAADI. The CDR3 has 13 amino acids. The V gene end was trimmed by 2 bases and the J gene end by 8 bases; junction bases not matched to a gene: 2. CDR3 coding DNA: TGCGCCAGCAGTGAGAGAGGGGGCGAAAAACTGTTTTTT. Translation gives CASSERGGEKLFF.

J is TRBJ1-1 and V is TRBV4-3; TRBD1 aligns across 9 bases. The CDR3 is made up of 16 amino acids. CDR1 and CDR2 (germline): LGHNA, YSLEER. V lost 2 bases, J lost 4 bases, and 8 bases stayed unmatched. CDR3 bases: TGCGCCAGCAGCCAAACCCGACAGGGGGGCGCCACTGAAGCTTTCTTT. Amino acid sequence: CASSQTRQGGATEAFF.

The chain links TRBV27 to TRBJ2-7, with 13 nucleotides matching TRBD2. The CDR3 extends over 15 amino acids. Per germline, CDR1 MNHEY and CDR2 SMNVEV (reference sequence). The ends lost 6 bases at V and 6 bases at J; junction bases unmatched: 8. DNA of the CDR3: TGTGCCAGCAGCTTACTAGCGGGAGGGCCCGTCGAGCAGTACTTC. Translation: CASSLLAGGPVEQYF.

The chain joins TRBV7-2 to TRBJ1-2, with D unresolved. Trimming shortened V by 5 bases and J by 4 bases, and 14 bases separated the two germline ends. Per germline, CDR1 SGHTA and CDR2 FQGNSA. This CDR3 is built from 14 residues. The CDR3 spells CASSPRAISYGYTF. The CDR3 coding sequence is TGTGCCAGCAGCCCCCGAGCGATTTCCTATGGCTACACCTTC.

The rearrangement links TRBV11-3 to TRBJ2-1, with unresolved D. The V end lost 2 bases, the J end lost 6 bases, and 11 bases lay between the germline ends. This CDR3 spans 14 amino acids. CDR1 and CDR2 from the germline V gene are SGHNT and YENEEA. The CDR3 nucleotides are TGTGCCAGCAGCTTAAGCTTAATAAGCAATGAGCAGTTCTTC. It codes for CASSLSLISNEQFF.

The chain combines TRBV5-6 with TRBJ2-1; D is perhaps TRBD1 (6 bases). This CDR3 spans 18 amino acids. Germline V gives CDR1 SGHDT, CDR2 YYEEEE. V lost 3 bases and J 6 bases, leaving 25 bases between the germline ends. The chain's CDR3 is CASSSGQTWSAIFNEQFF. As DNA, the CDR3 is TGTGCCAGCAGCTCTGGACAGACTTGGTCCGCAATCTTCAATGAGCAGTTCTTC.

The gene calls are TRBV7-9 and TRBJ1-4, with D uncertain. The CDR3 runs 13 residues. Trimming removed 5 bases from V and 5 bases from J, with 9 bases in between. Germline V CDR1 and CDR2: SEHNR, FQNEAQ (reference sequence). The CDR3, as DNA: TGTGCCAGCAGCCGGGGTTTAAATGAAAAACTGTTTTTT. Its protein product is CASSRGLNEKLFF.

The rearrangement links TRBV15 to TRBJ2-5; D may be TRBD1 (6 bases). Germline V gene lookup returns CDR1 LNHNV and CDR2 YYDKDF (reference sequence). Between the trimmed V and J ends, which lost 3 bases and 5 bases, there was a span of 16 bases. The CDR3 is made up of 15 amino acids. The CDR3 nucleotides read TGTGCCACCAGCAGGCAGACAGGCCCCAGTGAGACCCAGTACTTC. Its translation: CATSRQTGPSETQYF.